This is a list of T cell receptor beta chains from one sample in a study of graft-versus-host responses after intestinal transplantation. TCRdb's copy holds only in-frame clones and misses some; the assay was immunoSEQ multiplex PCR. The table includes 77,000 or so clones, approximately 92% detected once. Source: PBMCs, taken 98 days after intestinal transplantation. Receptors were obtained from a human patient who received an intestinal transplant, so some T cells may come from the graft donor. Each CDR3 is given with its conserved first and last residue. A D gene is named only where the DNA matches it firmly. Only part of the rows carry a size: once, few, many, or a class if the clone is expanded.

j_call d_call clone_size v_call cdr3_aa cdr3_nt
TRBJ2-7 TRBD2 . TRBV27 CASSFSGIIDEQYF TGTGCCAGCAGTTTTAGCGGGATCATCGACGAGCAGTACTTC
TRBJ2-7 . . TRBV28 CASSTSRRHPYEQYF TGTGCCAGCAGTACGTCCCGAAGACACCCCTACGAGCAGTACTTC
TRBJ1-2 TRBD1 . TRBV28 CASRSPGGRGPNYGYTF TGTGCCAGCAGATCACCGGGGGGCAGGGGGCCTAACTATGGCTACACCTTC
TRBJ2-7 . . TRBV4-2 CASSQVVGGGTTPSENEQYF TGTGCCAGCAGCCAAGTTGTAGGGGGTGGAACCACCCCTTCGGAGAACGAGCAGTACTTC
TRBJ2-7 TRBD1 . TRBV27 CASSPTGGTYEQYF TGTGCCAGCAGCCCAACAGGGGGAACCTACGAGCAGTACTTC
TRBJ2-5 . . TRBV18 CASSPRLGETQYF TGTGCCAGCTCACCCCGACTGGGGGAGACCCAGTACTTC
TRBJ2-7 . . TRBV5-1 CASSLDRASYEQYF TGCGCCAGCAGCTTGGACAGGGCCTCCTACGAGCAGTACTTC
TRBJ1-1 . . TRBV21-1 CASSKALDETEAFF TGTGCCAGCAGCAAAGCCTTGGACGAGACTGAAGCTTTCTTT
TRBJ1-2 TRBD1 . TRBV7-3 CASSLSPRTGYGYTF TGTGCCAGCAGCTTAAGCCCGAGGACAGGCTATGGCTACACCTTC
TRBJ2-5 TRBD1 . TRBV2 CASSEWGTVQETQYF TGTGCCAGCAGTGAATGGGGGACAGTTCAAGAGACCCAGTACTTC
TRBJ1-5 . . TRBV30 CAWSVLGVGGNQPQHF TGTGCCTGGAGTGTATTGGGGGTGGGGGGCAATCAGCCCCAGCATTTT
TRBJ2-3 . . TRBV5-1 CASSLVAANRDTQYF TGCGCCAGCAGCTTAGTAGCGGCGAATAGAGATACGCAGTATTTT
TRBJ2-5 . . TRBV19 CASSRQAGGYQETQYF TGTGCCAGTAGTAGACAGGCTGGGGGATACCAAGAGACCCAGTACTTC
TRBJ2-7 TRBD1 . TRBV5-6 CASSWTGTPYEQYF TGTGCCAGCAGCTGGACAGGGACTCCCTACGAGCAGTACTTC
TRBJ2-7 TRBD2 . TRBV6-5 CASSVLSGSSSEQYF TGTGCCAGCAGTGTTCTCAGCGGGAGTTCATCCGAGCAGTACTTC
TRBJ2-3 . . TRBV2 CASGGWGGRTDTQYF TGTGCCAGCGGAGGATGGGGAGGAAGGACAGATACGCAGTATTTT
TRBJ2-3 . once TRBV19 CASSGVTDTQYF TGTGCCAGTAGTGGGGTCACAGATACGCAGTATTTT
TRBJ2-5 TRBD2 . TRBV5-1 CASSRTSGSGETQYF TGCGCCAGCAGCCGGACTAGCGGGAGTGGAGAGACCCAGTACTTC
TRBJ2-7 . . TRBV21-1 CASSKVSGARARPPADEQYF TGTGCCAGCAGCAAAGTGAGTGGGGCTAGGGCCAGACCCCCGGCGGACGAGCAGTACTTC
TRBJ2-5 . once TRBV21-1 CASSKKNAGRGEERETQYF TGTGCCAGCAGCAAAAAAAACGCGGGCAGAGGGGAGGAAAGAGAGACCCAGTACTTC
TRBJ2-7 . . TRBV19 CAMHYEQYF TGTGCCATGCACTACGAGCAGTACTTC
TRBJ1-5 TRBD1 once TRBV5-3 CARSFHLDRDQPQHF TGTGCCAGAAGCTTCCACCTTGACAGGGATCAGCCCCAGCATTTT
TRBJ2-1 . . TRBV9 CASSRDGGNEQFF TGTGCCAGCAGCCGGGACGGAGGAAATGAGCAGTTCTTC
TRBJ2-5 . once TRBV5-1 CASSLQDQETQYF TGCGCCAGCAGCTTACAGGACCAAGAGACCCAGTACTTC
TRBJ2-5 . . TRBV11-2 CASSLISPSKETQYF TGTGCCAGCAGCTTAATCTCGCCTAGTAAGGAGACCCAGTACTTC
TRBJ1-4 . . TRBV2 CASSEVGGKLFF TGTGCCAGCAGTGAAGTCGGGGGAAAACTGTTTTTT
TRBJ1-2 TRBD1 once TRBV6-5 CASRPTGVYGYTF TGTGCCAGCAGACCCACAGGGGTCTATGGCTACACCTTC
TRBJ2-7 . . TRBV21-1 CASSTDRGLYEQYF TGTGCCAGCAGCACGGACAGGGGGCTATACGAGCAGTACTTC
TRBJ1-1 TRBD1 . TRBV6-4 CASSAGTDRTEAFF TGTGCCAGCAGTGCCGGGACAGACAGGACTGAAGCTTTCTTT
TRBJ2-1 . few TRBV7-9 CASSLYNSYNEQFF TGTGCCAGCAGCTTGTACAATTCCTACAATGAGCAGTTCTTC
TRBJ1-5 TRBD1 . TRBV27 CASRPPGQGFQPQHF TGTGCCAGCAGACCGCCGGGACAGGGGTTTCAGCCCCAGCATTTT
TRBJ2-4 . . TRBV28 CASARTGSNIQYF TGTGCCAGCGCAAGGACTGGGAGCAACATTCAGTACTTC
TRBJ2-2 . . TRBV28 CASSQSGHGELFF TGTGCCAGCAGTCAGAGCGGGCACGGGGAGCTGTTTTTT
TRBJ2-3 . . TRBV5-4 CASSSYTDTQYF TGTGCCAGCAGCTCTTACACAGATACGCAGTATTTT
TRBJ2-7 TRBD2 . TRBV6-5 CASSYSGGETEQYF TGTGCCAGCAGTTACTCGGGGGGGGAGACTGAGCAGTACTTC
TRBJ2-5 TRBD2 . TRBV30 CAWSRTSGAPQETQYF TGTGCCTGGAGCCGGACTAGCGGGGCCCCCCAAGAGACCCAGTACTTC
TRBJ2-5 TRBD2 . TRBV6-5 CASNLAGGQETQYF TGTGCCAGCAACCTAGCGGGAGGTCAAGAGACCCAGTACTTC
TRBJ2-4 TRBD1 once TRBV2 CAGSLDRGDSNIQYF TGTGCCGGCAGTCTTGACAGGGGTGACTCAAACATTCAGTACTTC
TRBJ1-1 TRBD1 . TRBV5-1 CASSLFPDRGSLDTEAFF TGCGCCAGCAGCTTGTTCCCGGACAGGGGTTCTTTGGACACTGAAGCTTTCTTT
TRBJ2-3 . . TRBV7-9 CASSLEADTQYF TGTGCCAGCAGCTTAGAGGCAGATACGCAGTATTTT
TRBJ2-7 . . TRBV29-1 CSVEGRVLSYEQYF TGCAGCGTTGAGGGCAGGGTACTATCCTACGAGCAGTACTTC
TRBJ2-7 TRBD1 few TRBV7-9 CASSLGTGDLHEQYF TGTGCCAGCAGCTTAGGGACAGGGGATCTTCACGAGCAGTACTTC
TRBJ1-6 TRBD1 . TRBV7-9 CASSLVGTGGNSPLHF TGTGCCAGCAGCTTAGTGGGGACAGGGGGTAATTCACCCCTCCACTTT
TRBJ2-7 TRBD2 . TRBV30 CAWDPSLAGGYEQYF TGTGCCTGGGACCCCTCTTTAGCGGGAGGCTACGAGCAGTACTTC